This T cell receptor beta chain is drawn from a study of patients and donors after allogeneic stem cell transplantation. Germline loops: CDR1 LGHNA, CDR2 YNFKEQ. V dropped 2 bases and J dropped 4; count of bases not matched to a gene: 6. The CDR3 runs 15 residues. TCRdb redid the calling of the RT-PCR reads with MiXCR, one entry per CDR3 protein. The sample shows 45,000 to 65,000 distinct CDR3 sequences, 10% to 15% of them seen only once. The receptor was derived from a human donor who was either an allogeneic HSCT recipient or a stem cell or donor lymphocyte infusion donor (not recorded which). It is not recorded whose cells these are; they may come from a transplant donor. The chain employs TRBV4-2 and TRBJ2-7, with 9 bases aligning to TRBD2. The material sequenced was blood, either unsorted or a sorted T cell fraction (not recorded which). CDR3 sequence: CASSQISGSGYEQYF. Here the CDR3 DNA reads TGTGCCAGCAGCCAAATTAGCGGGAGTGGTTACGAGCAGTACTTC.